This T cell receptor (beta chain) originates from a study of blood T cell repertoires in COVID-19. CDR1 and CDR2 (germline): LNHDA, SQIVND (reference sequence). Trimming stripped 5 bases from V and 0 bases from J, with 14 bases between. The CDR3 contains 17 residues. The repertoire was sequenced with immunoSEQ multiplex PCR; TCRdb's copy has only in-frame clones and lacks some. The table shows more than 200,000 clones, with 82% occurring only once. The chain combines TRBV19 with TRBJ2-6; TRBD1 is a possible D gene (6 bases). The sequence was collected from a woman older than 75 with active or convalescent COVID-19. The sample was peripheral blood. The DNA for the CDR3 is TGTGCCAGTAGTTTACCGGGACACATCTCTGGGGCCAACGTCCTGACTTTC. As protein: CASSLPGHISGANVLTF.